Below, 2 T cell receptor beta chains from the same sample are listed, as sequenced in a study of spatial heterogeneity in lung cancer. Time point specified: blood at routine non-recurrence follow-up after resection. From tumor, nontumor lung or frozen PBMC, whole RNA was taken unsorted for sequencing. In TCRdb, the 5' RACE reads were re-called with MiXCR into one record per CDR3 protein. Altogether under 30,000 distinct CDR3 sequences are present, under 6.5% being singletons, with the ten largest covering around 21%. Specimen: PBMCs, collected at follow-up. The receptors originated from a male donor with early-stage non-small cell lung cancer.

This clonotype was picked up many times. The gene calls are TRBV7-3 and TRBJ2-3, with TRBD1 identical over 7 bases. V was pared by 1 base and J by 14 bases, with 6 bases of the junction left unmatched. Per germline, CDR1 SGHTA and CDR2 FQGTGA. The CDR3 runs 12 residues. CDR3 protein: CASSLIGTEVYF. CDR3 DNA sequence: TGTGCCAGCAGCTTAATAGGGACAGAGGTGTATTTT.

The sample holds many counts of this clonotype. This rearrangement joins TRBV12-3 or TRBV12-4 to TRBJ1-4; 7 nucleotides match TRBD1. Trimming took 2 bases from V and 7 from J; bases not matched to a gene: 4. The CDR3 sequence is 14 residues long. The CDR3: CASSLSGGGEKLFF. CDR3 DNA: TGTGCCAGCAGTTTATCAGGGGGTGGTGAAAAACTGTTTTTT.